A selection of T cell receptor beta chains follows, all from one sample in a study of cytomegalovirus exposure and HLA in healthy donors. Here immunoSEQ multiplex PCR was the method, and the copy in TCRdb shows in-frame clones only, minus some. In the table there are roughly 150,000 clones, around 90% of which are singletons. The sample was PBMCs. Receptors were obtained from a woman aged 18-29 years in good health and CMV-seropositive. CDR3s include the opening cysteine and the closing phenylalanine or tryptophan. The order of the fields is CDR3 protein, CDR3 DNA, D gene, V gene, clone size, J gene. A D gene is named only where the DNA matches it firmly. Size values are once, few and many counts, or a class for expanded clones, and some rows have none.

CDR3 protein: CSADRGPGEQYF; CDR3 DNA: TGCAGCGCCGACAGGGGACCAGGCGAGCAGTACTTC; D gene: TRBD1; V gene: TRBV29-1; clone size: NA; J gene: TRBJ2-7
CDR3 protein: CASSLWGGANTEAFF; CDR3 DNA: TGTGCCAGCAGCTTATGGGGGGGCGCGAACACTGAAGCTTTCTTT; D gene: NA; V gene: TRBV7-9; clone size: NA; J gene: TRBJ1-1
CDR3 protein: CATSREDRPNSGNTIYF; CDR3 DNA: TGTGCCACCAGCAGAGAAGACAGGCCGAACTCTGGAAACACCATATATTTT; D gene: NA; V gene: TRBV15; clone size: NA; J gene: TRBJ1-3
CDR3 protein: CASTLSDRGYGYTF; CDR3 DNA: TGTGCCAGCACTCTAAGCGACAGGGGCTATGGCTACACCTTC; D gene: TRBD1; V gene: TRBV28; clone size: NA; J gene: TRBJ1-2
CDR3 protein: CASSYSGGVGTDTQYF; CDR3 DNA: TGTGCCAGCAGCTACTCAGGGGGTGTCGGCACAGATACGCAGTATTTT; D gene: TRBD1; V gene: TRBV5-6; clone size: NA; J gene: TRBJ2-3
CDR3 protein: CASSQRQASDYGYTF; CDR3 DNA: TGTGCCAGCAGCCAAAGACAGGCCTCTGACTATGGCTACACCTTC; D gene: NA; V gene: TRBV4-2; clone size: NA; J gene: TRBJ1-2
CDR3 protein: CASSSGDGTNTGELFF; CDR3 DNA: TGTGCCAGCAGCAGCGGGGATGGTACGAACACCGGGGAGCTGTTTTTT; D gene: TRBD2; V gene: TRBV6-4; clone size: NA; J gene: TRBJ2-2
CDR3 protein: CANQAGESYEQYF; CDR3 DNA: TGTGCCAACCAGGCGGGAGAGTCCTACGAGCAGTACTTC; D gene: TRBD2; V gene: TRBV10-3; clone size: NA; J gene: TRBJ2-7
CDR3 protein: CASSYDNPQGTYGYTF; CDR3 DNA: TGTGCCAGCAGCTACGACAACCCACAGGGGACGTATGGCTACACCTTC; D gene: TRBD1; V gene: TRBV11-2; clone size: NA; J gene: TRBJ1-2
CDR3 protein: CASSQDYHGATEAFF; CDR3 DNA: TGCGCCAGCAGCCAAGACTACCATGGGGCCACTGAAGCTTTCTTT; D gene: NA; V gene: TRBV4-3; clone size: NA; J gene: TRBJ1-1
CDR3 protein: CASSLRLAGASTDTQYF; CDR3 DNA: TGTGCCAGCAGCTTAAGGCTAGCGGGAGCTTCTACAGATACGCAGTATTTT; D gene: TRBD2; V gene: TRBV7-9; clone size: NA; J gene: TRBJ2-3
CDR3 protein: CASREGLATNTGELFF; CDR3 DNA: TGTGCCAGCAGAGAGGGACTAGCGACAAACACCGGGGAGCTGTTTTTT; D gene: TRBD2; V gene: TRBV6-6; clone size: NA; J gene: TRBJ2-2
CDR3 protein: CASSRYLAGGPNEQYF; CDR3 DNA: TGCGCCAGCAGCCGGTACCTAGCGGGAGGTCCCAACGAGCAGTACTTC; D gene: TRBD2; V gene: TRBV4-1; clone size: NA; J gene: TRBJ2-7
CDR3 protein: CASSFNRGNTGELFF; CDR3 DNA: TGCGCCAGCAGCTTTAACAGGGGTAACACCGGGGAGCTGTTTTTT; D gene: TRBD1; V gene: TRBV5-1; clone size: once; J gene: TRBJ2-2
CDR3 protein: CASSLGQGNEQFF; CDR3 DNA: TGTGCCAGCAGCTTAGGCCAGGGCAATGAGCAGTTCTTC; D gene: NA; V gene: TRBV7-8; clone size: NA; J gene: TRBJ2-1
CDR3 protein: CASLPSGTDPYEQYF; CDR3 DNA: TGTGCCAGCTTACCGTCCGGGACAGATCCCTACGAGCAGTACTTC; D gene: TRBD1; V gene: TRBV5-5; clone size: once; J gene: TRBJ2-7
CDR3 protein: CASAAGGVTDTQYF; CDR3 DNA: TGTGCCAGCGCCGCGGGGGGGGTGACAGATACGCAGTATTTT; D gene: TRBD2; V gene: TRBV18; clone size: NA; J gene: TRBJ2-3
CDR3 protein: CATSILRGREQYF; CDR3 DNA: TGTGCCACCAGCATTCTCAGGGGAAGGGAGCAGTACTTC; D gene: NA; V gene: TRBV15; clone size: NA; J gene: TRBJ2-7
CDR3 protein: CASRGETNEKLFF; CDR3 DNA: TGTGCCAGCCGGGGGGAAACTAATGAAAAACTGTTTTTT; D gene: NA; V gene: TRBV6-5; clone size: NA; J gene: TRBJ1-4
CDR3 protein: CASSFSGRASGEQYF; CDR3 DNA: TGTGCCAGCAGCTTTAGCGGGAGGGCGTCGGGGGAGCAGTACTTC; D gene: TRBD2; V gene: TRBV7-9; clone size: NA; J gene: TRBJ2-7
CDR3 protein: CASRTSGRGLSRNEQYF; CDR3 DNA: TGTGCCAGCCGGACTAGCGGGAGAGGGCTGTCTAGGAACGAGCAGTACTTC; D gene: TRBD2; V gene: TRBV27; clone size: NA; J gene: TRBJ2-7
CDR3 protein: CASSPRTPEQYF; CDR3 DNA: TGCGCCAGCAGTCCGCGTACTCCCGAGCAGTACTTC; D gene: NA; V gene: TRBV23-1; clone size: NA; J gene: TRBJ2-7
CDR3 protein: CASSLQGYEQYF; CDR3 DNA: TGTGCCAGCAGTTTACAGGGCTACGAGCAGTACTTC; D gene: NA; V gene: TRBV28; clone size: NA; J gene: TRBJ2-7
CDR3 protein: CASRQDSRNQPQHF; CDR3 DNA: TGTGCCAGCAGACAGGACAGCCGAAATCAGCCCCAGCATTTT; D gene: NA; V gene: TRBV6-5; clone size: NA; J gene: TRBJ1-5
CDR3 protein: CASTLGSGEGGETQYF; CDR3 DNA: TGTGCCAGCACCTTAGGGAGTGGAGAGGGGGGGGAGACCCAGTACTTC; D gene: NA; V gene: TRBV2; clone size: NA; J gene: TRBJ2-5
CDR3 protein: CAISESYRGAGYTF; CDR3 DNA: TGTGCCATCAGTGAGTCCTACAGGGGGGCTGGCTACACCTTC; D gene: TRBD1; V gene: TRBV10-3; clone size: NA; J gene: TRBJ1-2
CDR3 protein: CASSVRTGGYEQYF; CDR3 DNA: TGTGCCAGCAGCGTCCGGACAGGGGGTTACGAGCAGTACTTC; D gene: TRBD1; V gene: TRBV9; clone size: NA; J gene: TRBJ2-7
CDR3 protein: CASSSARDAEQYF; CDR3 DNA: TGCGCCAGCAGCTCTGCTAGAGACGCGGAGCAGTACTTC; D gene: NA; V gene: TRBV4-1; clone size: NA; J gene: TRBJ2-7